This is a list of T cell receptor beta chains from one sample in a study of response to subunit inactivated influenza vaccine. TCRdb redid the calling of the RT-PCR reads with MiXCR, one entry per CDR3 protein. The profile shows approximately 500,000 distinct CDR3 sequences, roughly 15% of them singletons. The material sequenced was PBMCs from blood, taken approximately 12 days after vaccination. The receptor set was obtained from a man in his forties or fifties who received an inactivated influenza vaccine. CDR3s include the opening cysteine and the closing phenylalanine or tryptophan. The order of the fields is D gene, J gene, V gene, clone size, CDR3 protein, CDR3 DNA. The D gene is left open where the match is weak. Size is omitted from some rows. Given values are once, few, many or a class for expanded clones.

.,TRBJ2-1,TRBV5-1,few,CASSLGEGPFYNEQFF,TGCGCCAGCAGCTTGGGAGAAGGGCCTTTCTACAATGAGCAGTTCTTC
TRBD2,TRBJ2-7,TRBV20-1,few,CSAGMRVAGSYEQYF,TGCAGTGCAGGGATGAGGGTAGCGGGGTCCTACGAGCAGTACTTC
TRBD1,TRBJ2-3,TRBV29-1,few,CSVSTGQGTASTDTQYF,TGCAGCGTTTCTACGGGACAGGGGACCGCTAGCACAGATACGCAGTATTTT
.,TRBJ2-7,TRBV5-1,.,CASSLEQMGLVEQYF,TGCGCCAGCAGCTTGGAACAGATGGGTCTAGTGGAGCAGTACTTC
TRBD2,TRBJ2-3,TRBV12-3/TRBV12-4,many,CASSLGTSGTDTQYF,TGTGCCAGCAGTTTAGGGACTAGCGGCACAGATACGCAGTATTTT
TRBD1,TRBJ2-1,TRBV3-1,.,CASSRDRGGSEQFF,TGTGCCAGCAGCCGGGACAGGGGTGGTTCTGAGCAGTTCTTC
.,TRBJ2-7,TRBV11-2,few,CASSLALASREQYF,TGTGCCAGCAGCTTAGCCCTTGCAAGCCGGGAGCAGTACTTC
.,TRBJ1-3,TRBV20-1,many,CSARGPPDGNTIYF,TGCAGTGCTAGAGGGCCCCCGGATGGAAACACCATATATTTT
TRBD1,TRBJ1-5,TRBV10-3,.,CAISGQGNQPQHF,TGTGCCATCAGTGGACAGGGTAATCAGCCCCAGCATTTT
.,TRBJ2-3,TRBV28,.,CASSFRAREADTQYF,TGTGCCAGCAGTTTCCGAGCCAGGGAGGCAGATACGCAGTATTTT
TRBD2,TRBJ2-5,TRBV5-1,few,CASSSPSGGGETQYF,TGCGCCAGCAGCTCCCCTAGCGGGGGGGGCGAGACCCAGTACTTC
.,TRBJ2-7,TRBV28,few,CASSPLGGSYEQYF,TGTGCCAGCAGTCCCCTGGGCGGGTCCTACGAGCAGTACTTC
.,TRBJ2-2,TRBV10-3,.,CAISEIGSRELFF,TGTGCCATCAGTGAAATTGGGTCGAGGGAGCTGTTTTTT
.,TRBJ2-3,TRBV5-1,few,CASSLSDFNQRTDTQYF,TGCGCCAGCAGCTTGTCCGATTTCAACCAACGCACAGATACGCAGTATTTT
TRBD1,TRBJ2-7,TRBV29-1,many,CSVEGTGYEQYF,TGCAGCGTTGAAGGGACAGGCTACGAGCAGTACTTC
TRBD1,TRBJ1-5,TRBV3-1,few,CASSRAGGGNQPQHF,TGTGCCAGCAGTCGCGCAGGGGGCGGCAATCAGCCCCAGCATTTT
.,TRBJ1-5,TRBV12-3/TRBV12-4,many,CASSLRGSNQPQHF,TGTGCCAGCAGCTTGAGGGGAAGCAATCAGCCCCAGCATTTT
.,TRBJ2-5,TRBV4-1,few,CASSQVGGVETQYF,TGCGCCAGCAGCCAAGTCGGGGGCGTCGAGACCCAGTACTTC
TRBD1,TRBJ1-1,TRBV5-1,.,CASSFGGRTGMNTEAFF,TGCGCCAGCAGCTTCGGGGGAAGGACAGGGATGAACACTGAAGCTTTCTTT
.,TRBJ1-1,TRBV7-9,few,CASTDPIGGRTEAFF,TGTGCCAGCACCGACCCGATAGGTGGTCGCACTGAAGCTTTCTTT
.,TRBJ2-1,TRBV5-1,few,CASSPGVGEQFF,TGCGCCAGCAGCCCGGGGGTGGGTGAGCAGTTCTTC
TRBD2,TRBJ2-2,TRBV11-2,few,CASSPTSGGTTGELFF,TGTGCCAGCAGCCCTACTAGCGGGGGAACCACCGGGGAGCTGTTTTTT
TRBD1,TRBJ2-7,TRBV27,few,CASSLSAGTGYYEQYF,TGTGCCAGCAGTTTATCGGCCGGGACAGGGTACTACGAGCAGTACTTC
TRBD2,TRBJ2-1,TRBV11-1,few,CASSFSGSGNEQFF,TGTGCCAGCAGCTTTAGCGGGAGTGGAAATGAGCAGTTCTTC
.,TRBJ2-5,TRBV11-2,few,CASSPYTFQETQYF,TGTGCCAGCAGCCCTTACACCTTCCAAGAGACCCAGTACTTC
.,TRBJ2-7,TRBV29-1,.,CSVSDGGYEQYF,TGCAGCGTTAGTGACGGGGGCTACGAGCAGTACTTC
.,TRBJ2-7,TRBV28,many,CASSRWAYEQYF,TGTGCCAGCAGCCGGTGGGCCTACGAGCAGTACTTC
TRBD1,TRBJ2-1,TRBV15,few,CATSSARQGRRNEQFF,TGTGCCACCAGCAGTGCCCGACAGGGGCGGAGGAATGAGCAGTTCTTC
TRBD1,TRBJ2-5,TRBV29-1,.,CSVATGQETQYF,TGCAGCGTGGCGACAGGGCAAGAGACCCAGTACTTC
.,TRBJ1-5,TRBV28,many,CASSFPQVNQPQHF,TGTGCCAGCAGTTTTCCCCAGGTTAATCAGCCCCAGCATTTT
TRBD1,TRBJ2-1,TRBV5-1,few,CASSLEKGASNEQFF,TGCGCCAGCAGCTTGGAGAAGGGGGCCTCAAATGAGCAGTTCTTC
TRBD1,TRBJ2-7,TRBV25-1,.,CASRKDRGYEQYF,TGTGCCAGCCGCAAGGACAGGGGCTACGAGCAGTACTTC
TRBD2,TRBJ2-1,TRBV12-3/TRBV12-4,many,CASRTSGGAGEQFF,TGTGCCAGCAGAACTAGCGGGGGGGCCGGTGAGCAGTTCTTC
.,TRBJ1-1,TRBV20-1,few,CSARDRQVNTEAFF,TGCAGTGCTAGAGATAGGCAGGTGAACACTGAAGCTTTCTTT
TRBD1,TRBJ2-1,TRBV24-1,.,CATSDRDRGSRNEQFF,TGTGCCACCAGTGATAGGGACAGGGGTTCGAGAAATGAGCAGTTCTTC
TRBD2,TRBJ2-1,TRBV5-6,.,CASSKGGEGLAYNEQFF,TGTGCCAGCAGCAAGGGAGGGGAGGGACTAGCCTACAATGAGCAGTTCTTC
TRBD1,TRBJ1-2,TRBV4-1,.,CASSQGTGEVYGYTF,TGCGCCAGCAGCCAAGGGACAGGGGAGGTCTATGGCTACACCTTC
TRBD1,TRBJ1-2,TRBV29-1,.,CSVGTGIYGYTF,TGCAGCGTTGGGACAGGAATTTATGGCTACACCTTC
.,TRBJ2-1,TRBV20-1,medium-sized,CSASSGSFDNEQFF,TGCAGTGCTAGCTCCGGCTCCTTCGACAATGAGCAGTTCTTC
.,TRBJ1-5,TRBV12-3/TRBV12-4,.,CASSPGNRVAQPQHF,TGTGCCAGCAGCCCCGGCAACAGAGTGGCCCAGCCCCAGCATTTT
TRBD1,TRBJ2-1,TRBV7-7,few,CASSKDRGSHNEQFF,TGTGCTAGCAGCAAGGACAGGGGATCCCACAATGAGCAGTTCTTC
.,TRBJ2-7,TRBV25-1,few,CASSEYGAGLSYEQYF,TGTGCCAGCAGTGAATATGGGGCAGGGTTAAGCTACGAGCAGTACTTC
TRBD1,TRBJ2-5,TRBV25-1,.,CASRKDRRQEETQYF,TGTGCCAGCAGAAAGGACAGGCGACAAGAAGAGACCCAGTACTTC
.,TRBJ1-3,TRBV18,.,CASSTDGRVAIYF,TGTGCCAGCTCAACCGACGGACGAGTCGCCATATATTTT